This record looks at one T cell receptor beta chain sequence and its context. The antigen remains unidentified. V shed 0 bases and J shed 8 bases, with 9 bases lying between them. This CDR3 comprises 13 residues. Germline assignment: CDR1 LNHNV and CDR2 YYDKDF (reference sequence). This sample is part of a study of cytomegalovirus exposure and HLA in healthy donors. Whole-study findings and limits: Among immune exposure information, only CMV serostatus was available. Previously analyzed data showed that most TCR beta V segments were productive at a frequency of about 87% or about 30%.

Amplification used 60 Vbeta primers and 13 Jbeta primers. Sequenced by immunoSEQ multiplex PCR; TCRdb stores in-frame clones only, minus some. The repertoire holds 95,000 to 150,000 clones, with roughly 80% as singletons. The chain combines TRBV15 with TRBJ2-3; D ambiguous. The sequence derives from a man younger than 45 in good health and CMV-seronegative. The sequenced sample was PBMCs. The CDR3 reads CATSRDSPGTQYF. CDR3 coding DNA: TGTGCCACCAGCAGAGATAGTCCGGGTACGCAGTATTTT.